This T cell receptor beta chain originates from a study of blood T cell repertoires in COVID-19. Germline V CDR1 and CDR2: LGHNA, YSLEER. The CDR3 sequence is 16 residues long. V lost 0 bases and J lost 8, with 17 bases in between. TCRdb's table, derived via immunoSEQ multiplex PCR, lists solely in-frame clones and lacks some. The sample holds 30,000 to 45,000 clones, roughly 90% seen once. The chain carries TRBV4-3 and TRBJ2-1; D might be TRBD2 (5 bases). This clonotype originated in a man aged 65-85 years with acute or convalescent COVID-19. Sequencing input: peripheral blood. This CDR3 is CASSQDHRGRMYEQFF. The CDR3 coding sequence is TGCGCCAGCAGCCAAGATCATCGAGGGAGAATGTATGAGCAGTTCTTC.